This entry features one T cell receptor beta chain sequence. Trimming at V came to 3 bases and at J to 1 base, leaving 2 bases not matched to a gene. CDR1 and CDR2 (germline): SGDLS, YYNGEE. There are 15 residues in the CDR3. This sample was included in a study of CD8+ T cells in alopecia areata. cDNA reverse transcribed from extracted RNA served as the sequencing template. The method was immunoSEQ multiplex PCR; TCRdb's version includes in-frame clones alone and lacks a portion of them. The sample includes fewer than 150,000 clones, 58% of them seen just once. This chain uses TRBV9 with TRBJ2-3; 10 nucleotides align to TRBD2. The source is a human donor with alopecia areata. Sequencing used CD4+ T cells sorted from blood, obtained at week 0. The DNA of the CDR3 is TGTGCCAGCAGCGCCACTAGCGGGGGCACAGATACGCAGTATTTT. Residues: CASSATSGGTDTQYF.